One and the same sample provided the 7 T cell receptor beta chains below, sequenced in a study of beta chain features in type 1 diabetes. Broader study findings: TCRB CDR3s from Type 1 diabetes patients were moderately but significantly shorter in all four CD4+ subsets.

Which antigens these TCRs recognize remains unknown. cDNA synthesis used the whole RNA isolate, giving expressed TCRB sequences. TCRdb's table, derived via immunoSEQ multiplex PCR, lists solely in-frame clones and lacks some. The sample carries 550,000 to 850,000 clones, 13% recorded once. Sequenced sample: naive CD4+ T cells from blood. Receptors originate from a man between 18 and 29 years old with type 1 diabetes.

The rearrangement uses TRBV2 and TRBJ2-5; 9 bases fit TRBD2. CDR1 SNHLY and CDR2 FYNNEI come from the germline V gene. V trimming: 3 bases; J trimming: 1 base; junction bases outside the gene matches: 9. The CDR3 is 17 amino acids. As DNA, the CDR3 is TGTGCCAGCAGTGACGCTGCAGCGGGGGGAATCCAAGAGACCCAGTACTTC. Its protein product is CASSDAAAGGIQETQYF.

CDR3 amino acids: CASSEARTSFYNEQFF. The CDR3 DNA sequence: TGTGCCAGCAGTGAAGCGCGGACTAGCTTCTACAATGAGCAGTTCTTC. This chain joins TRBV2 and TRBJ2-1; 8 bases line up with TRBD2. This CDR3 has 16 amino acids. From germline, CDR1 is SNHLY and CDR2 FYNNEI. V gave up 0 bases and J gave up 3 bases; unmatched junction bases: 4.

The J gene is TRBJ1-1, the V gene TRBV20-1, with D uncertain. Trimming left V 1 base short and J 10 bases short, with 10 bases between. The CDR3 is 11 amino acids. The germline gives CDR1 DFQATT, CDR2 SNEGSKA (reference sequence). CDR3 coding DNA: TGCAGTGCTAGAGCCCAAAAATTAGCTTTCTTT. This gives the protein CSARAQKLAFF.

This chain links TRBV10-3 with TRBJ1-2; 12 bases line up with TRBD1. Germline V gene sequence: CDR1 ENHRY, CDR2 SYGVKD. The CDR3 has 15 residues. V trimming: 9 bases; J trimming: 3 bases; junction bases outside the gene matches: 8. DNA for the CDR3: TGTGCCATTGGGACAGGGGGCCGAGTGGACTATGGCTACACCTTC. Protein: CAIGTGGRVDYGYTF.

V gene TRBV5-5 combines with J gene TRBJ1-2, with TRBD1 identical over 7 bases. V lost 4 bases, J lost 4 bases, and 1 base stayed unmatched. Germline lookup yields CDR1 SGHKS and CDR2 YYEKEE (reference sequence). This CDR3 is 12 amino acids long. The CDR3 DNA sequence: TGTGCCAGCAGCGGGGACAGCTATGGCTACACCTTC. Translation: CASSGDSYGYTF.

This sequence joins TRBV18 and TRBJ1-2; D call uncertain. The CDR3 consists of 13 residues. From germline, CDR1 is KGHSH and CDR2 LQKENI. With 0 bases removed from V and 4 bases from J, the gap between germline ends came to 6 bases. The CDR3 loop is CASSPPPVYGYTF. CDR3 DNA sequence: TGTGCCAGCTCACCACCCCCAGTCTATGGCTACACCTTC.

This clone was detected a few times. The chain uses TRBV4-1 and TRBJ1-2; 9 bases map to TRBD1. Germline loops: CDR1 MGHRA, CDR2 YSYEKL. Trimming at V came to 3 bases and at J to 6 bases, leaving 5 bases not matched to a gene. This CDR3 comprises 14 residues. CDR3 DNA sequence: TGCGCCAGCAGCCACCAAGACAGGGGGAATGGCTACACCTTC. Protein product: CASSHQDRGNGYTF.